The TCR beta chain under discussion was sequenced for a study of glioma-infiltrating T cells. General study results and limits: Very few CDR3 sequences were shared between tissue and blood.

Amplification of TCR alpha and beta CDR3 regions from RNA used iRepertoire nested multiplex PCR. TCRdb reprocessed the multiplex PCR reads via MiXCR and lists one record per CDR3 protein. The sample includes around 150,000 distinct CDR3 sequences, roughly two fifths seen only once; the top ten take around 18%. Germline V gives CDR1 MGHRA, CDR2 YSYEKL. V dropped 2 bases and J dropped 4; count of bases not matched to a gene: 10. CDR3 length: 16 residues. Comments on this clonotype: What it recognizes is unknown.

The chain has TRBV4-1 and TRBJ1-2, with TRBD1 matching over 7 bases. The sequence derives from a human donor with low-grade glioma or glioblastoma, undergoing nonglioma brain surgery, or in good health (not recorded which). Specimen: glioma tissue, nonneoplastic brain tissue, or PBMCs (not recorded which). This CDR3 is CASSQQTGGGIYGYTF. The CDR3 region has the DNA TGCGCCAGCAGCCAACAAACCGGAGGGGGCATCTATGGCTACACCTTC.